A selection of T cell receptor beta chains follows, all from one sample in a study of T-cell reconstitution after alpha-beta-depleted transplantation in children. TCRdb fed the PCR reads into MiXCR, producing one record per CDR3 protein. The sample shows some 500,000 distinct CDR3 sequences, 15% to 20% of them seen only once. Sequenced here: PBMCs from the stem cell graft donor, sampled from the stem cell graft. These receptors were taken from a human donor who donated a stem cell graft to a child with acute lymphoblastic leukemia. The CDR3 runs from the conserved cysteine through the conserved F or W. D genes are given only for firm matches. Clone size is not always given. Where it is, it says once, few, many or a class for expanded clones.

TRBJ2-1 - TRBV6-1 14 TRBD1 CASRADRAYNEQFF TGTGCCAGCAGGGCCGACAGGGCCTACAATGAGCAGTTCTTC
TRBJ2-7 - TRBV20-1 13 - CSASKGLVNEQYF TGCAGTGCTAGCAAGGGCCTTGTGAACGAGCAGTACTTC
TRBJ2-3 few TRBV12-3/TRBV12-4 17 TRBD1 CASSLPRGRGGTDTQYF TGTGCCAGCTCCCTTCCCAGGGGGCGGGGAGGCACAGATACGCAGTATTTT
TRBJ2-7 many TRBV5-1 13 TRBD2 CASSLTSAYEQYF TGTGCCAGCAGCTTAACTAGCGCCTACGAGCAGTACTTC
TRBJ2-3 - TRBV10-3 14 - CAISGEGGTDTQYF TGTGCCATCAGTGGAGAGGGAGGCACAGATACGCAGTATTTT
TRBJ1-5 many TRBV5-1 13 - CASSLAPDQPQHF TGCGCCAGCAGCTTGGCTCCGGATCAGCCCCAGCATTTT
TRBJ1-1 many TRBV4-1 12 - CASSQGYTEAFF TGTGCCAGCAGCCAAGGGTACACTGAAGCTTTCTTT
TRBJ1-5 many TRBV6-5 11 - CASGGNQPQHF TGTGCCAGCGGGGGCAATCAGCCCCAGCATTTT
TRBJ1-2 - TRBV5-5 12 - CASSLDVRMGSF TGTGCCAGCAGCTTGGATGTCCGTATGGGTAGCTTC
TRBJ2-1 few TRBV5-1 15 TRBD2 CASEVGVAGVGEQFF TGCGCCAGCGAGGTTGGGGTAGCGGGAGTTGGGGAGCAGTTCTTC
TRBJ1-1 few TRBV29-1 21 TRBD1 CSARTTYSGTDLPWMNTEAFF TGCAGCGCCCGTACTACTTACTCCGGGACAGACCTCCCTTGGATGAACACTGAAGCTTTCTTT
TRBJ1-2 - TRBV29-1 17 - CSVEYRLSPLLNYGYTF TGCAGCGTTGAATATCGGTTGAGCCCACTCCTTAACTATGGCTACACCTTC
TRBJ2-5 - TRBV14 14 - CASSHQRGGETQYF TGTGCCAGCAGCCACCAGCGCGGCGGCGAGACCCAGTACTTC
TRBJ2-1 few TRBV7-9 16 TRBD2 CASSTSGRALGNEQFF TGTGCCAGCAGTACTAGCGGGAGGGCCTTGGGCAATGAGCAGTTCTTC
TRBJ2-5 - TRBV18 13 - CASSPGVEETQYF TGTGCCAGCTCACCTGGGGTAGAGGAGACCCAGTACTTC
TRBJ1-1 few TRBV27 16 - CASSSQGTLVNTEAFF TGTGCCAGCAGTTCACAGGGTACCCTAGTGAACACTGAAGCTTTCTTT
TRBJ2-2 - TRBV18 16 - CASTTSDGAHTGELFF TGTGCCAGCACCACGAGTGATGGGGCGCACACCGGGGAGCTGTTTTTT
TRBJ1-5 many TRBV7-3 13 TRBD1 CASSLQGGQPQHF TGTGCCAGCAGCTTGCAGGGGGGGCAGCCCCAGCATTTT
TRBJ2-7 few TRBV12-3/TRBV12-4 15 TRBD1 CASRRGQGVYYEQYF TGTGCCAGCAGGAGAGGACAGGGGGTGTACTACGAGCAGTACTTC
TRBJ2-1 few TRBV5-1 12 - CASSSEGNEQFF TGCGCCAGCAGCTCCGAGGGGAATGAGCAGTTCTTC
TRBJ2-4 few TRBV6-1 17 TRBD1 CASSDFRGNLAKNIQYF TGTGCCAGCAGTGACTTCAGGGGGAACCTAGCCAAAAACATTCAGTACTTC
TRBJ1-1 - TRBV12-3/TRBV12-4 18 - CASKVRHSKGPMNTEAFF TGTGCCAGCAAGGTTCGACACTCCAAAGGCCCTATGAACACTGAAGCTTTCTTT
TRBJ1-1 - TRBV14 15 - CASSQDWAGALEAFF TGTGCCAGCAGCCAAGATTGGGCAGGGGCGCTTGAAGCTTTCTTT
TRBJ2-5 - TRBV19 17 - CASSIDQDSSFQETQYF TGTGCCAGTAGTATAGATCAGGACAGTAGCTTCCAAGAGACCCAGTACTTC
TRBJ2-2 few TRBV2 11 - CASSSDGELFF TGTGCCAGCAGTTCTGACGGGGAGCTGTTTTTT
TRBJ2-2 - TRBV12-3/TRBV12-4 16 - CASSLRSGQNTGELFF TGTGCCAGCAGTTTAAGATCTGGACAGAACACCGGGGAGCTGTTTTTT
TRBJ2-7 - TRBV7-6 15 - CASSYEADSYYEQYF TGTGCCAGCAGCTATGAGGCGGACAGCTACTACGAGCAGTACTTC
TRBJ2-1 few TRBV4-1 13 - CASSQMVDNEQFF TGCGCCAGCAGCCAGATGGTGGACAATGAGCAGTTCTTC
TRBJ2-7 few TRBV5-6 15 TRBD1 CASSLFPGGIYEQYF TGTGCCAGCAGCTTGTTTCCAGGGGGAATCTACGAGCAGTACTTC
TRBJ2-3 - TRBV5-1 15 TRBD2 CASSLGSGGTDTQYF TGCGCCAGCAGCTTGGGATCGGGGGGGACAGATACGCAGTATTTT
TRBJ2-3 few TRBV5-5 16 - CASSLVALASTDTQYF TGTGCCAGCAGCTTGGTTGCCCTTGCTAGCACAGATACGCAGTATTTT
TRBJ1-2 many TRBV29-1 12 - CSVNEGFYGYTF TGCAGCGTCAACGAGGGGTTCTATGGCTACACCTTC
TRBJ2-7 few TRBV29-1 15 - CSVESPTLSSYEQYF TGCAGCGTTGAATCCCCGACACTTAGCTCCTACGAGCAGTACTTC
TRBJ1-5 few TRBV23-1 15 - CASSPPGCSNQPQHF TGCGCCAGCAGTCCCCCGGGATGTAGCAATCAGCCCCAGCATTTT
TRBJ1-5 once TRBV12-3/TRBV12-4 12 - CASRSDTLAQNF TGTGCCAGCAGATCCGACACCCTGGCCCAGAATTTT
TRBJ2-3 few TRBV5-1 20 TRBD1 CASSLPALPGQGVYTDTQYF TGCGCCAGCAGCTTGCCCGCACTCCCCGGACAGGGGGTTTATACAGATACGCAGTATTTT
TRBJ1-5 few TRBV12-3/TRBV12-4 13 - CASSRAGNQPQHF TGTGCCAGCAGTCGGGCTGGAAATCAGCCCCAGCATTTT
TRBJ2-7 - TRBV5-1 20 TRBD2 CASSFPGTRNELGLGDEQYF TGCGCCAGCAGCTTTCCGGGGACTAGAAACGAGTTAGGTCTAGGGGACGAGCAGTACTTC